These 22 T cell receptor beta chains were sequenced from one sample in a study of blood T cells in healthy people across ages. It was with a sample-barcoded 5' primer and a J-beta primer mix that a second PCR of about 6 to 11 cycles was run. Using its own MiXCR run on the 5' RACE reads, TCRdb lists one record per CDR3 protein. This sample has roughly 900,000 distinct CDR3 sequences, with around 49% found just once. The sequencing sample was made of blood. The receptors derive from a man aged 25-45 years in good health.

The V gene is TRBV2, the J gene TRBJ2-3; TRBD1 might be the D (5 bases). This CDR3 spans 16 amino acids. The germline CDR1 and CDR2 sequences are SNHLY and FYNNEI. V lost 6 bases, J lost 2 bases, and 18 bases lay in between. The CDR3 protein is CASSVKGRDITDTQYF. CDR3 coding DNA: TGTGCCAGCAGCGTGAAAGGCAGGGATATCACAGATACGCAGTATTTT.

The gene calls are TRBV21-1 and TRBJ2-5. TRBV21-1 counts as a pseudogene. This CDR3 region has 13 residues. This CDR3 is CASSKALGETQYF. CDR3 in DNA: TGTGCCAGCAGCAAAGCCCTTGGAGAGACCCAGTACTTC.

CDR3 coding DNA: TGTGCCAGCGGAGAGGTCGGGACAGGGTCAGATACGCAGTATTTT. It is translated as CASGEVGTGSDTQYF. The V and J genes are TRBV6-4 and TRBJ2-3, with TRBD1 matching over 9 bases. The V gene end was trimmed by 8 bases and the J gene end by 4 bases; junction bases not matched to a gene: 10. CDR1 and CDR2 from the germline V gene are MRHNA and SNTAGT. The CDR3 spans 15 residues.

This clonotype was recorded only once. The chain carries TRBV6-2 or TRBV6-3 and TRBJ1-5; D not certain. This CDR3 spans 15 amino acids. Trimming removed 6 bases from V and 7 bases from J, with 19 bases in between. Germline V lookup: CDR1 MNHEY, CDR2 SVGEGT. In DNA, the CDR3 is TGTGCCAGCAGGCCAGATACAGTACTCGTCCAGCCCCAGCATTTT. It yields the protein CASRPDTVLVQPQHF.

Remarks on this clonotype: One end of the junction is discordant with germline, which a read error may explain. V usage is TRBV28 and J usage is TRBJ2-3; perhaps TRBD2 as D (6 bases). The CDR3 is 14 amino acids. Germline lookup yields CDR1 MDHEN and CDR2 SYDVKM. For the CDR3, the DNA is TGTGCCGGCAGTTTGGCGGGGCTCGCAGATACGCAGTATTTT. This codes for CAGSLAGLADTQYF.

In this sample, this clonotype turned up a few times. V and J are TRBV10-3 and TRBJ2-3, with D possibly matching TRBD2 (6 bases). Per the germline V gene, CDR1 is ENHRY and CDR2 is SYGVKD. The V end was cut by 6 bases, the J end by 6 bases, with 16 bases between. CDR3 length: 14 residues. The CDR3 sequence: CAIRFGGVTDTQYF. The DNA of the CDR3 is TGTGCCATCAGGTTCGGGGGTGTCACCGATACGCAGTATTTT.

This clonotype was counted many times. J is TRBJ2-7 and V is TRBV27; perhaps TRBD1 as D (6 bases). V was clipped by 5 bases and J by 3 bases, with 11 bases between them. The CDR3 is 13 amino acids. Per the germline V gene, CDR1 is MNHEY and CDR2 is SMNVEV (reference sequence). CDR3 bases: TGTGCCAGCAGTAGGACAGAGTTCTACGAGCAGTACTTC. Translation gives CASSRTEFYEQYF.

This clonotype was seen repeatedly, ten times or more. CDR3 sequence: CASSLSPGTGIDEQYF. CDR3 DNA sequence: TGTGCCAGCAGCTTGAGCCCCGGGACAGGGATCGACGAGCAGTACTTC. This sequence joins TRBV7-6 and TRBJ2-7; TRBD1 matches 9 bases. Germline V gene lookup returns CDR1 SGHVS and CDR2 FNYEAQ. The V and J ends lost 3 bases and 5 bases, in that order; junction bases with no gene match: 11. This CDR3 region has 16 residues.

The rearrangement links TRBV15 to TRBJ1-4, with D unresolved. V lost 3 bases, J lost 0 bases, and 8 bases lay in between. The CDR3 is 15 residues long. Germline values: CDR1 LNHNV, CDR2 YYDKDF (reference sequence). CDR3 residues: CATSRHGATNEKLFF. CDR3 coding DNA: TGTGCCACCAGCAGGCATGGTGCAACTAATGAAAAACTGTTTTTT.

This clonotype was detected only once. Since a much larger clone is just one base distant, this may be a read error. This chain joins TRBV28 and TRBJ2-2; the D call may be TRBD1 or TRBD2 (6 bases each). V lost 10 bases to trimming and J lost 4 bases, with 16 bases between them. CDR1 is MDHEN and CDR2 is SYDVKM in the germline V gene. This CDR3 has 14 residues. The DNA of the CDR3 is TGTGCCACCGCCCGGGGGCTGAGCACCGGGGAGCTGTTTTTT. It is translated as CATARGLSTGELFF.

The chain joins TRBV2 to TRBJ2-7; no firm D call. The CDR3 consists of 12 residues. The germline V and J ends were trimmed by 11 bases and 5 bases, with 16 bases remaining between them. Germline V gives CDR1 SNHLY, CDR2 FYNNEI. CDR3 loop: CAVPQGSHEQYF. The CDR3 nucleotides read TGTGCCGTCCCCCAAGGTTCCCACGAGCAGTACTTC.

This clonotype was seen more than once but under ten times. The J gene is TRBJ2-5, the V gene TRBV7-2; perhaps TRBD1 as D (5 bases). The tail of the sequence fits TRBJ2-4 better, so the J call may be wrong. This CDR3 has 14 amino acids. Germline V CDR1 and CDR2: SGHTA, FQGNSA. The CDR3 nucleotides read TGTGCCAGCAGCTTAGACAGGCAAGAAAACATTCAGTACTTC. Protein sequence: CASSLDRQENIQYF.

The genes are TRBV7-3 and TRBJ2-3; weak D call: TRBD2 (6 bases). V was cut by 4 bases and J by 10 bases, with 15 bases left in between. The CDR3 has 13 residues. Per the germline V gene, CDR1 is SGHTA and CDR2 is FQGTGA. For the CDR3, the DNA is TGTGCCAGCAGCTCTTTGACTAGTGGTTCGCAGTATTTT. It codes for CASSSLTSGSQYF.

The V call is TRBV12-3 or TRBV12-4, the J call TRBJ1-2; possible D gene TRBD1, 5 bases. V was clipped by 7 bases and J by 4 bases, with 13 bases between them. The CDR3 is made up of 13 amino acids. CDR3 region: CASTRGETYGYTF. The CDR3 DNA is TGTGCCAGCACCCGAGGGGAGACCTATGGCTACACCTTC.

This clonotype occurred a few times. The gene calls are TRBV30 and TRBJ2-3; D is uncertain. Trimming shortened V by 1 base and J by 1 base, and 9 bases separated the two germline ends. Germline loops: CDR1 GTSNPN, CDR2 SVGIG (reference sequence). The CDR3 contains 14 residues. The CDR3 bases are TGTGCCTGGAGTGGGTCATTAGGCACAGATACGCAGTATTTT. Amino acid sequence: CAWSGSLGTDTQYF.

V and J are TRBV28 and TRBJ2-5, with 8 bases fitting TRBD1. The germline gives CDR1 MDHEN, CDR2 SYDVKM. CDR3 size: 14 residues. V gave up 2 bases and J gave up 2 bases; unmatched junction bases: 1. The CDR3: CASSLRTGQETQYF. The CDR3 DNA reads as TGTGCCAGCAGTTTAAGGACAGGGCAAGAGACCCAGTACTTC.

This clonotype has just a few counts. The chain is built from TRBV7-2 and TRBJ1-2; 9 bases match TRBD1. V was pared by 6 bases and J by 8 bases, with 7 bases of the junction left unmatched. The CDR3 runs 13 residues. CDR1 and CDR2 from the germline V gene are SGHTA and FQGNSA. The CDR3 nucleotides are TGTGCCAGCAGTCAGAACAGGGGGCAAGGCTACACCTTC. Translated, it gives CASSQNRGQGYTF.

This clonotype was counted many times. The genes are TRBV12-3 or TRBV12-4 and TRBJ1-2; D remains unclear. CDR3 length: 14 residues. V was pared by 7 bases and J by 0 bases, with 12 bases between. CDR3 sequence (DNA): TGTGCCAGCACCCTGACCCTAACTAACTATGGCTACACCTTC. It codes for CASTLTLTNYGYTF.

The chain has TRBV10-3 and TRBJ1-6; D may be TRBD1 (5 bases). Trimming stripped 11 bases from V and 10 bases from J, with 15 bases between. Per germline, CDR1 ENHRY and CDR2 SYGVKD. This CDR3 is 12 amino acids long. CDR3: CAAGGSDSPLHF. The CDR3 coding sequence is TGTGCCGCGGGGGGTTCCGACTCACCCCTCCACTTT.

CDR3 in DNA: TGTGCCAGCAGCAAGGACAGGGTCTATAATTCACCCCTCCACTTT. This translates into CASSKDRVYNSPLHF. The chain employs TRBV28 and TRBJ1-6, with 8 bases matching TRBD1. Looked up from germline, CDR1 is MDHEN and CDR2 is SYDVKM. Trimming removed 6 bases from V and 3 bases from J; junction bases left unmatched: 4. This CDR3 is built from 15 residues.

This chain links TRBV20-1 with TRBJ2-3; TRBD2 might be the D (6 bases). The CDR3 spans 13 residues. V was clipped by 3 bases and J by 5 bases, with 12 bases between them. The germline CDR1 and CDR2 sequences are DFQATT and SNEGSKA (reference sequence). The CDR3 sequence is CSARGDWGDTQYF. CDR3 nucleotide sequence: TGCAGTGCTAGGGGGGACTGGGGAGATACGCAGTATTTT.

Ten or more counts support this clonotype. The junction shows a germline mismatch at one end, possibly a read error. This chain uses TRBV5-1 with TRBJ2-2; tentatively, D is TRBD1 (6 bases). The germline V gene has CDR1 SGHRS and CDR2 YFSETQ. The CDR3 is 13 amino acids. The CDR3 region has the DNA TGTGCCAGCAGCTTACAGGGCACCGGGGAGCTGTTTTTT. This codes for CASSLQGTGELFF.